The clone carrying this T cell receptor (beta chain) was counted a few times. Its antigen is currently unknown. These data are taken from a study of T cell repertoires in cytomegalovirus infection. Study-level information: CMV infection plus the matching HLA type was flagged by public TCR beta signatures.

Study results and caveats: In two of eight donors, the top clonotype was HLA-C-restricted CMV-specific. There were carriers of CMV plus the relevant HLA, and cumulative public TCR beta family frequency identified them.

TCRdb fed the reads into MiXCR, producing one record per CDR3 protein. This sample has about 180,000 distinct CDR3 sequences; about 18% occur once, and the top ten carry approximately 26%. CDR3 length: 13 residues. The germline gives CDR1 MNHEY, CDR2 SMNVEV (reference sequence). V lost 4 bases, J lost 2 bases, and 5 bases lay in between. The specimen was CD8+ T cells from PBMCs. V usage is TRBV27 and J usage is TRBJ2-2; no firm D call. The clonotype comes from a human donor in good health (CMV status not recorded). Some clones in this sample may be carry-over from other donors' samples. CDR3 region: CASSWTNTGELFF. CDR3 coding DNA: TGTGCCAGCAGTTGGACCAACACCGGGGAGCTGTTTTTT.